This T cell receptor (beta chain) was documented in a study of beta chain features in type 1 diabetes (dated by TCRdb to 2017 to 2018). At the level of the whole study: Patients and healthy donors did not differ in mean age, gender distribution, total cell number or subset yield. A total of about 110 million sorted cells were examined across all samples, and the number of cells per subset was strongly correlated with RNA yield. In the study, TCRB repertoires of sorted circulating CD4+ T cell subsets from recently diagnosed type 1 diabetes patients were compared with those of matched healthy donors. Naive and central memory subsets were obtained from all 30 or so donors, but regulatory and stem cell-like memory subsets were isolated from only 8 patients and roughly 8 healthy donors.

Worth noting for this clone: The clone's antigen remains unknown. No much larger clone is present one base from it, and per-base qualities are unavailable.

The High Capacity cDNA Reverse Transcription Kit was used to reverse transcribe all of the isolated RNA, meaning that expressed TCRB transcripts were what got sequenced. Naive, central memory and regulatory T cell samples underwent deep immunoSEQ sequencing, averaging about 3.5 million total reads per sample. After sorted cells were lysed in RLT buffer, RNA was extracted with DNase-treated RNeasy Micro or Mini kits, with the choice depending on cell number. Each cell subset was processed on its own to prevent cross-contamination, while patient and healthy donor samples were processed together. The immunoSEQ multiplex PCR was used to amplify TCRB sequences from cDNA, generating 87-bp fragments that spanned the CDR3 region. Sequencing of the amplicons was done on the Illumina HiSeq platform. In the authors' own workflow: Synthetic template baselines were used to correct PCR bias computationally, reads within Hamming distance 2 were collapsed, and singletons that could not be merged were discarded. Reads were aligned to IMGT to assign V, D and J genes, CDR3 length, and insertions or deletions at six rearrangement sites. Clonotype counts were normalized to sorted cell number within each subset before computing true diversity and Gini coefficients with the tcR R package. The overlap coefficient, calculated on TCRB nucleotide sequences, was used to quantify repertoire sharing. Out-of-frame TCRB sequences from naive cells were analyzed as a proxy for the pre-selection repertoire. The table was pulled from immuneACCESS by TCRdb, which kept in-frame rearrangements only. Such tables lose some clones; where checked, under half of the loss comes from unresolved V genes, and the rest has no known cause. The V and J calls and clone size were taken over from that table, and D and trimming were inferred from the DNA. In all, the sample holds around 240,000 clones, and more than 15% of those were seen once. The top ten hold about 0.092% of the sample.

What the work shows at the level of the full study, not this receptor alone: Because cDNA rather than genomic DNA was sequenced, highly expressing activated cells could have been over-represented, although no difference in activation and CD3 levels was found between groups. Naive, central memory and regulatory TCRB repertoires appeared more similar among patients than among healthy donors. PCR might favor shorter templates, but patient and control samples were amplified and corrected together, so any skew would affect both groups equally. Fewer insertions and more nucleotide deletions at VDJ recombination sites were observed in patients with type 1 diabetes, implying thymic rearrangement abnormalities. Because small numbers of individuals were included in the HLA sub-analyses, any influence of HLA type on TCRB rearrangement was left unresolved. A moderate but significant shortening of TCRB CDR3 length was observed in type 1 diabetes patients in all four CD4+ subsets.

A single peripheral blood draw of approximately 100 mL on average was collected from each donor into heparinised tubes. Naive, central memory, regulatory and stem cell-like memory CD4+ T cells were sorted on a BD FACSAria II using a panel including CD45RO, CCR7, CD25, CD127, CD95 and CD27. A purity above 98% was achieved for all sorted populations. Right away, PBMCs were isolated by Lymphoprep density gradient centrifugation and were stained directly, with no culture step. To minimize batch effects, samples were stained and sorted in pairs, one healthy donor with one patient per experiment. The sequencing input was naive CD4+ T cells from blood. The meaning of the sample's cell subset or site label: true naive CD4+ T cells. This clonotype was obtained from a man younger than 40 with type 1 diabetes.

CDR3 loop: CATSRDLNSLSSYNEQFF. At the DNA level, the sequence is TGTGCCACCAGCAGAGATCTGAATAGCTTAAGCTCCTACAATGAGCAGTTCTTC. Recombination connected TRBV15 to TRBJ2-1; no D segment can be confidently identified. The CDR3 runs 18 residues from the cysteine to the phenylalanine. Only the CDR3 DNA stays, 54 bases, in frame from base 1. V loses 0 bases of germline sequence and J loses 0 bases, and the interval between the two ends is 15 bases. The germline V gene (reference sequence) specifies LNHNV as CDR1 and YYDKDF as CDR2. The CDR3 plus the reference TRBV15 and TRBJ2-1 genes for the other parts give the full variable domain: DAMVIQNPRYQVTQFGKPVTLSCSQTLNHNVMYWYQQKSSQAPKLLFHYYDKDFNNEADTPDNFQSRRPNTSFCFLDIRSPGLGDTAMYLCATSRDLNSLSSYNEQFFGPGTRLTVL.